These T cell receptor beta chains were read from a single sample in a study of regulatory T cells in long-lasting Graves disease. TCRdb reanalysed the multiplex PCR reads using MiXCR and keeps one entry per CDR3 protein. The sample carries around 500,000 distinct CDR3 sequences, around 21% recorded once. Sequencing used peripheral blood mononuclear cells (PBMCs), obtained when the disease was refractory, from a patient treated with antithyroid drugs. The receptors here all came from a female donor with Graves disease. CDR3s include the opening cysteine and the closing phenylalanine or tryptophan. Each record gives: V gene, D gene, clone size, J gene, CDR3 protein, CDR3 DNA. D genes are given only for firm matches. The listing skips clone size in some rows; elsewhere it reads once, few, many or a size class.

V gene: TRBV27; D gene: -; clone size: many; J gene: TRBJ2-7; CDR3 protein: CASSANRNLRGFEQYF; CDR3 DNA: TGTGCCAGCAGTGCGAACAGGAACCTACGAGGGTTCGAGCAGTACTTC
V gene: TRBV7-3; D gene: -; clone size: -; J gene: TRBJ2-6; CDR3 protein: CASSPRLGANVLTF; CDR3 DNA: TGTGCCAGCAGCCCCCGACTAGGGGCCAACGTCCTGACTTTC
V gene: TRBV29-1; D gene: TRBD2; clone size: few; J gene: TRBJ2-5; CDR3 protein: CSVDGLAGVSDAETQYF; CDR3 DNA: TGCAGCGTTGACGGACTAGCGGGAGTTTCTGATGCCGAGACCCAGTACTTC
V gene: TRBV20-1; D gene: TRBD2; clone size: few; J gene: TRBJ2-7; CDR3 protein: CSAREARGLAVEQYF; CDR3 DNA: TGCAGTGCTAGAGAAGCACGGGGACTAGCGGTTGAGCAGTACTTC
V gene: TRBV5-1; D gene: -; clone size: few; J gene: TRBJ1-1; CDR3 protein: CASSRSGEPNTEAFF; CDR3 DNA: TGCGCCAGCAGCCGCTCGGGGGAACCTAACACTGAAGCTTTCTTT
V gene: TRBV5-1; D gene: TRBD2; clone size: -; J gene: TRBJ2-2; CDR3 protein: CASSLGREPNTGELFF; CDR3 DNA: TGCGCCAGCAGCTTGGGGCGGGAGCCGAACACCGGGGAGCTGTTTTTT
V gene: TRBV28; D gene: -; clone size: many; J gene: TRBJ1-1; CDR3 protein: CASRYNMNTEAFF; CDR3 DNA: TGTGCCAGCAGGTACAACATGAACACTGAAGCTTTCTTT
V gene: TRBV3-1; D gene: -; clone size: many; J gene: TRBJ1-2; CDR3 protein: CASSRIYNDPDGYTF; CDR3 DNA: TGTGCCAGCAGCCGGATCTACAATGACCCAGACGGCTACACCTTC
V gene: TRBV28; D gene: -; clone size: many; J gene: TRBJ1-1; CDR3 protein: CASRSDKGLNTEAFF; CDR3 DNA: TGTGCCAGCAGATCGGACAAGGGATTGAACACTGAAGCTTTCTTT
V gene: TRBV30; D gene: -; clone size: -; J gene: TRBJ2-7; CDR3 protein: CAWSAGGGSEQYF; CDR3 DNA: TGTGCCTGGAGTGCTGGGGGTGGTTCGGAGCAGTACTTC
V gene: TRBV27; D gene: TRBD2; clone size: many; J gene: TRBJ2-7; CDR3 protein: CASSGSGSYEQYF; CDR3 DNA: TGTGCCAGCAGTGGTAGCGGGAGCTACGAGCAGTACTTC
V gene: TRBV6-1; D gene: -; clone size: many; J gene: TRBJ2-7; CDR3 protein: CASRPGTPYEQYF; CDR3 DNA: TGTGCCAGCAGACCCGGGACACCCTACGAGCAGTACTTC
V gene: TRBV27; D gene: -; clone size: many; J gene: TRBJ1-1; CDR3 protein: CASSLSLTSSVNTEAFF; CDR3 DNA: TGTGCCAGCAGTTTATCATTAACATCCTCCGTGAACACTGAAGCTTTCTTT
V gene: TRBV30; D gene: -; clone size: many; J gene: TRBJ2-5; CDR3 protein: CASGRPGRGTSGTQYF; CDR3 DNA: TGTGCCTCGGGACGTCCAGGGAGAGGTACATCGGGGACCCAGTACTTC
V gene: TRBV5-1; D gene: -; clone size: many; J gene: TRBJ2-3; CDR3 protein: CASSQDRGSTDTQYF; CDR3 DNA: TGCGCCAGCAGCCAGGATAGGGGTAGCACAGATACGCAGTATTTT
V gene: TRBV9; D gene: -; clone size: few; J gene: TRBJ2-7; CDR3 protein: CASSPQVGVTDYEQYF; CDR3 DNA: TGTGCCAGCAGCCCCCAGGTCGGAGTCACCGATTACGAGCAGTACTTC
V gene: TRBV20-1; D gene: -; clone size: -; J gene: TRBJ1-2; CDR3 protein: CSGQTTYGYTF; CDR3 DNA: TGCAGTGGCCAGACGACCTATGGCTACACCTTC
V gene: TRBV19; D gene: -; clone size: -; J gene: TRBJ1-5; CDR3 protein: CATTSYSYSNQPQHF; CDR3 DNA: TGTGCCACCACTTCGTACAGTTATAGCAATCAGCCCCAGCATTTT
V gene: TRBV30; D gene: -; clone size: many; J gene: TRBJ1-2; CDR3 protein: CAWRLAGVDGYTF; CDR3 DNA: TGTGCCTGGAGGCTCGCGGGAGTGGATGGCTACACCTTC
V gene: TRBV6-2/TRBV6-3; D gene: -; clone size: -; J gene: TRBJ1-2; CDR3 protein: CASSEGPNNYGYTF; CDR3 DNA: TGTGCCAGCAGTGAGGGACCGAACAACTATGGCTACACCTTC
V gene: TRBV20-1; D gene: TRBD2; clone size: few; J gene: TRBJ2-5; CDR3 protein: CSAGGRDSGSGETQYF; CDR3 DNA: TGCAGTGCTGGCGGCAGGGATAGCGGGAGCGGTGAGACCCAGTACTTC
V gene: TRBV6-1; D gene: -; clone size: few; J gene: TRBJ1-4; CDR3 protein: CASHPSGGRPNEKLFF; CDR3 DNA: TGTGCCAGTCACCCTTCGGGGGGAAGGCCTAATGAAAAACTGTTTTTT
V gene: TRBV28; D gene: -; clone size: many; J gene: TRBJ2-2; CDR3 protein: CASNFGVTGELFF; CDR3 DNA: TGTGCCAGCAATTTTGGAGTCACCGGGGAGCTGTTTTTT
V gene: TRBV6-2/TRBV6-3; D gene: -; clone size: -; J gene: TRBJ2-5; CDR3 protein: CASSPVGGRETQYF; CDR3 DNA: TGTGCCAGCAGTCCTGTGGGGGGCCGGGAGACCCAGTACTTC
V gene: TRBV10-3; D gene: -; clone size: -; J gene: TRBJ1-4; CDR3 protein: CWHPGVKGCNEKLFF; CDR3 DNA: TGTTGGCACCCAGGGGTTAAGGGCTGTAATGAAAAACTGTTTTTT
V gene: TRBV9; D gene: -; clone size: -; J gene: TRBJ2-3; CDR3 protein: CASSVAPAADTQYF; CDR3 DNA: TGTGCCAGCAGCGTAGCGCCCGCGGCAGATACGCAGTATTTT
V gene: TRBV27; D gene: -; clone size: many; J gene: TRBJ1-5; CDR3 protein: CASSFTGRWQPQHF; CDR3 DNA: TGTGCCAGCAGTTTCACAGGGAGATGGCAGCCCCAGCATTTT
V gene: TRBV6-2/TRBV6-3; D gene: -; clone size: many; J gene: TRBJ2-7; CDR3 protein: CASSYPDKSSYEQYF; CDR3 DNA: TGTGCCAGCAGTTACCCGGACAAGAGCTCCTACGAGCAGTACTTC
V gene: TRBV6-2/TRBV6-3; D gene: -; clone size: -; J gene: TRBJ2-2; CDR3 protein: CASGRGNTGELFF; CDR3 DNA: TGTGCCTCGGGGCGGGGGAACACCGGGGAGCTGTTTTTT
V gene: TRBV29-1; D gene: TRBD2; clone size: -; J gene: TRBJ2-2; CDR3 protein: CSVEVGRAEIGELFF; CDR3 DNA: TGCAGCGTTGAGGTCGGGAGGGCCGAGATCGGGGAGCTGTTTTTT
V gene: TRBV7-2; D gene: -; clone size: many; J gene: TRBJ1-1; CDR3 protein: CASSLTILSMNTEAFF; CDR3 DNA: TGTGCCAGCAGCTTAACGATACTCTCTATGAACACTGAAGCTTTCTTT
V gene: TRBV6-2/TRBV6-3; D gene: -; clone size: once; J gene: TRBJ1-3; CDR3 protein: CASSEGVSGNTIYF; CDR3 DNA: TGTGCCAGCAGTGAAGGAGTCTCTGGAAACACCATATATTTT
V gene: TRBV7-8; D gene: -; clone size: many; J gene: TRBJ2-5; CDR3 protein: CASSSSGTDQETQYF; CDR3 DNA: TGTGCCAGCAGCTCCTCCGGAACGGACCAAGAGACCCAGTACTTC
V gene: TRBV19; D gene: -; clone size: -; J gene: TRBJ1-1; CDR3 protein: CASSRITDLRTAEAFF; CDR3 DNA: TGTGCCAGTAGTCGAATTACGGACCTTCGAACCGCCGAAGCTTTCTTT
V gene: TRBV20-1; D gene: -; clone size: few; J gene: TRBJ1-6; CDR3 protein: CSARPPGLHNSPLHF; CDR3 DNA: TGCAGTGCTAGGCCACCGGGGCTTCATAATTCACCCCTCCACTTT
V gene: TRBV29-1; D gene: -; clone size: few; J gene: TRBJ2-5; CDR3 protein: CSVGGGRRVLYF; CDR3 DNA: TGCAGCGTTGGAGGGGGAAGGAGGGTATTGTACTTC
V gene: TRBV20-1; D gene: -; clone size: many; J gene: TRBJ2-5; CDR3 protein: CSDGQQETQYF; CDR3 DNA: TGCAGTGACGGACAGCAAGAGACCCAGTACTTC
V gene: TRBV28; D gene: -; clone size: many; J gene: TRBJ1-5; CDR3 protein: CASSYRGPSNQPQHF; CDR3 DNA: TGTGCCAGCAGTTATCGAGGGCCCTCCAATCAGCCCCAGCATTTT
V gene: TRBV7-9; D gene: -; clone size: few; J gene: TRBJ2-1; CDR3 protein: CASSSLGAGEQFF; CDR3 DNA: TGTGCCAGCAGCTCACTAGGTGCGGGTGAGCAGTTCTTC
V gene: TRBV11-2; D gene: -; clone size: many; J gene: TRBJ2-5; CDR3 protein: CASSLGAGEETQYF; CDR3 DNA: TGTGCCAGCAGCTTAGGGGCAGGTGAAGAGACCCAGTACTTC
V gene: TRBV7-8; D gene: TRBD1; clone size: many; J gene: TRBJ1-4; CDR3 protein: CASSSHAIQGAPEKLFF; CDR3 DNA: TGTGCCAGCAGCTCACACGCCATACAGGGGGCGCCTGAAAAACTGTTTTTT
V gene: TRBV12-3/TRBV12-4; D gene: -; clone size: -; J gene: TRBJ2-3; CDR3 protein: CASSLSAGMGTDTQYF; CDR3 DNA: TGTGCCAGCAGTTTATCTGCAGGGATGGGCACAGATACGCAGTATTTT
V gene: TRBV7-2; D gene: TRBD2; clone size: many; J gene: TRBJ2-7; CDR3 protein: CASSPGLAGSYEQYF; CDR3 DNA: TGTGCCAGCAGCCCCGGACTAGCGGGGTCCTACGAGCAGTACTTC
V gene: TRBV7-9; D gene: -; clone size: few; J gene: TRBJ2-6; CDR3 protein: CASSLGQSGANVLTF; CDR3 DNA: TGTGCCAGCAGCTTAGGACAGTCTGGGGCCAACGTCCTGACTTTC
V gene: TRBV2; D gene: TRBD1; clone size: -; J gene: TRBJ1-1; CDR3 protein: CASRREGTGGVEAFF; CDR3 DNA: TGTGCCAGCAGGAGAGAAGGGACAGGGGGCGTTGAAGCTTTCTTT
V gene: TRBV24-1; D gene: TRBD1; clone size: -; J gene: TRBJ1-1; CDR3 protein: CATGQGGTEAFF; CDR3 DNA: TGTGCCACCGGACAGGGGGGCACTGAAGCTTTCTTT
V gene: TRBV29-1; D gene: TRBD2; clone size: many; J gene: TRBJ2-5; CDR3 protein: CSANPGGETQYF; CDR3 DNA: TGCAGCGCCAACCCGGGGGGAGAGACCCAGTACTTC
V gene: TRBV29-1; D gene: TRBD2; clone size: few; J gene: TRBJ2-5; CDR3 protein: CSVEEGGETQYF; CDR3 DNA: TGCAGCGTTGAAGAGGGAGGGGAGACCCAGTACTTC
V gene: TRBV28; D gene: -; clone size: -; J gene: TRBJ2-3; CDR3 protein: CASSLTGVTDTQYF; CDR3 DNA: TGTGCTAGCAGTTTAACGGGGGTCACAGATACGCAGTATTTT
V gene: TRBV6-5; D gene: TRBD1; clone size: many; J gene: TRBJ1-1; CDR3 protein: CASSYSRTGGQVNTEAFF; CDR3 DNA: TGTGCCAGCAGTTATTCACGGACAGGGGGCCAGGTCAACACTGAAGCTTTCTTT
V gene: TRBV19; D gene: TRBD2; clone size: few; J gene: TRBJ2-1; CDR3 protein: CASSTGTSGRTNEQFF; CDR3 DNA: TGTGCCAGTAGTACTGGGACTAGCGGGAGGACCAATGAGCAGTTCTTC
V gene: TRBV12-3/TRBV12-4; D gene: TRBD1; clone size: many; J gene: TRBJ2-7; CDR3 protein: CASSPFGQGEQYF; CDR3 DNA: TGTGCCAGCAGTCCTTTCGGACAGGGGGAGCAGTACTTC
V gene: TRBV6-1; D gene: -; clone size: many; J gene: TRBJ1-6; CDR3 protein: CASSSGTRYNSPLHF; CDR3 DNA: TGTGCCAGCAGTAGTGGGACGCGGTATAATTCACCCCTCCACTTT
V gene: TRBV28; D gene: -; clone size: many; J gene: TRBJ2-7; CDR3 protein: CASSSPSAGYVPGQYF; CDR3 DNA: TGTGCCAGCAGTTCCCCGTCGGCAGGGTATGTCCCCGGGCAGTACTTC